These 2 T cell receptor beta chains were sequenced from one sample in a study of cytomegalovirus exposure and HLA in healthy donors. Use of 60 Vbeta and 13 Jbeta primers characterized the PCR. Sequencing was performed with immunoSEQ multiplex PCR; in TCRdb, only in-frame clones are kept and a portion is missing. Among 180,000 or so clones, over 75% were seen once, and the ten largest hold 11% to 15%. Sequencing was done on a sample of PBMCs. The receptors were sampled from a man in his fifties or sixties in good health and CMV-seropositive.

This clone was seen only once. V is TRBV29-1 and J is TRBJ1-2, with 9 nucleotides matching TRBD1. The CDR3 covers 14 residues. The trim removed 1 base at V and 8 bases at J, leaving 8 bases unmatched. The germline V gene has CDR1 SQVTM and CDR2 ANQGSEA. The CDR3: CSVEVDRGLGGYTF. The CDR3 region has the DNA TGCAGCGTTGAAGTGGACAGGGGTCTGGGGGGCTACACCTTC.

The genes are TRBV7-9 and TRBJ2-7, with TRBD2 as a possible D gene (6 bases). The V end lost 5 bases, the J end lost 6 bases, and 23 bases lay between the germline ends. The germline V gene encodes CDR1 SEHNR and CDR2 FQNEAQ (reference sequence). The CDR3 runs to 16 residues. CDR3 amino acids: CASSPAGGAGRGEQYF. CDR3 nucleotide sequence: TGTGCCAGCAGCCCAGCGGGCGGAGCAGGTCGAGGCGAGCAGTACTTC.